These T cell receptor beta chains were read from a single sample in a study of cytomegalovirus exposure and HLA in healthy donors. The data were produced by immunoSEQ multiplex PCR, yet TCRdb's version contains in-frame clones alone and is incomplete. The sample carries some 110,000 clones, about 68% recorded once. Sequenced sample: PBMCs. These TCRs come from a woman in her forties or fifties in good health and CMV-seropositive. CDR3s include the opening cysteine and the closing phenylalanine or tryptophan. The D gene is left open where the match is weak. Only some rows state a clone size, as once, few, many or a class for expanded clones.

abundance: few; j_gene: TRBJ1-4; v_gene: TRBV6-5; d_gene: TRBD1; CDR3nt: TGTGCCAGCAGTCTAACCGGGACAGGGGGAGATAAACTGTTTTTT; CDR3aa: CASSLTGTGGDKLFF
abundance: .; j_gene: TRBJ2-7; v_gene: TRBV11-2; d_gene: .; CDR3nt: TGTGCCAGCAGCTTAGATCCGGGGGGCCGCTCCTACGAGCAGTACTTC; CDR3aa: CASSLDPGGRSYEQYF
abundance: .; j_gene: TRBJ2-7; v_gene: TRBV10-3; d_gene: .; CDR3nt: TGTGCCATCAGTGATTCGAAATACTACGAGCAGTACTTC; CDR3aa: CAISDSKYYEQYF
abundance: .; j_gene: TRBJ1-1; v_gene: TRBV9; d_gene: .; CDR3nt: TGTGCCAGCGGAGAGGGCTTGAACACTGAAGCTTTCTTT; CDR3aa: CASGEGLNTEAFF
abundance: .; j_gene: TRBJ2-6; v_gene: TRBV10-1; d_gene: .; CDR3nt: TGCGCCAGCAGTGCGGGGGATCCCGGGGCCAACGTCCTGACTTTC; CDR3aa: CASSAGDPGANVLTF
abundance: .; j_gene: TRBJ1-5; v_gene: TRBV7-2; d_gene: .; CDR3nt: TGTGCCAGCACAAGGGGGACTAGCAATCAGCCCCAGCATTTT; CDR3aa: CASTRGTSNQPQHF
abundance: .; j_gene: TRBJ1-5; v_gene: TRBV19; d_gene: .; CDR3nt: TGTGCCAGTAGTGGGGCAAGCAATCAGCCCCAGCATTTT; CDR3aa: CASSGASNQPQHF
abundance: .; j_gene: TRBJ2-7; v_gene: TRBV28; d_gene: TRBD1; CDR3nt: TGTGCCAGCAGCGTAACAGGGGGCAGCTACGAGCAGTACTTC; CDR3aa: CASSVTGGSYEQYF
abundance: .; j_gene: TRBJ1-2; v_gene: TRBV9; d_gene: .; CDR3nt: TGTGCCACCGAGGTTGTGGGAGATCCCTATGGCTACACCTTC; CDR3aa: CATEVVGDPYGYTF
abundance: .; j_gene: TRBJ1-5; v_gene: TRBV18; d_gene: .; CDR3nt: TGTGCCAGCTCCCTAGGACAGAATCAGCCCCAGCATTTT; CDR3aa: CASSLGQNQPQHF
abundance: .; j_gene: TRBJ2-7; v_gene: TRBV6-1; d_gene: .; CDR3nt: TGTGCCAGCAGTGAAGCGTGGGGAGTATCCGAGCAGTACTTC; CDR3aa: CASSEAWGVSEQYF
abundance: .; j_gene: TRBJ2-7; v_gene: TRBV7-2; d_gene: TRBD1; CDR3nt: TGTGCCAGCAGCTTAGCGGGACAGGTAGCCCACGAGCAGTACTTC; CDR3aa: CASSLAGQVAHEQYF
abundance: .; j_gene: TRBJ2-7; v_gene: TRBV14; d_gene: .; CDR3nt: TGTGCCAGCAGCCAAGATGAGCAGGGCTCTCTCTACGAGCAGTACTTC; CDR3aa: CASSQDEQGSLYEQYF
abundance: .; j_gene: TRBJ2-3; v_gene: TRBV28; d_gene: .; CDR3nt: TGTGCCAGCAGTTCTACAGGGTCGGGAGATACGCAGTATTTT; CDR3aa: CASSSTGSGDTQYF
abundance: .; j_gene: TRBJ1-1; v_gene: TRBV5-1; d_gene: TRBD1; CDR3nt: TGCGCCAGCAGCGGGGGCAGGGGGACTGAAGCTTTCTTT; CDR3aa: CASSGGRGTEAFF
abundance: .; j_gene: TRBJ2-2; v_gene: TRBV11-3; d_gene: .; CDR3nt: TGTGCCAGCAGCTTATCAGCGGTGAACACCGGGGAGCTGTTTTTT; CDR3aa: CASSLSAVNTGELFF
abundance: few; j_gene: TRBJ1-1; v_gene: TRBV4-3; d_gene: .; CDR3nt: TGCGCCAGCAGCCAAGATGCGGGGGGGGAGTTTGAAGCTTTCTTT; CDR3aa: CASSQDAGGEFEAFF